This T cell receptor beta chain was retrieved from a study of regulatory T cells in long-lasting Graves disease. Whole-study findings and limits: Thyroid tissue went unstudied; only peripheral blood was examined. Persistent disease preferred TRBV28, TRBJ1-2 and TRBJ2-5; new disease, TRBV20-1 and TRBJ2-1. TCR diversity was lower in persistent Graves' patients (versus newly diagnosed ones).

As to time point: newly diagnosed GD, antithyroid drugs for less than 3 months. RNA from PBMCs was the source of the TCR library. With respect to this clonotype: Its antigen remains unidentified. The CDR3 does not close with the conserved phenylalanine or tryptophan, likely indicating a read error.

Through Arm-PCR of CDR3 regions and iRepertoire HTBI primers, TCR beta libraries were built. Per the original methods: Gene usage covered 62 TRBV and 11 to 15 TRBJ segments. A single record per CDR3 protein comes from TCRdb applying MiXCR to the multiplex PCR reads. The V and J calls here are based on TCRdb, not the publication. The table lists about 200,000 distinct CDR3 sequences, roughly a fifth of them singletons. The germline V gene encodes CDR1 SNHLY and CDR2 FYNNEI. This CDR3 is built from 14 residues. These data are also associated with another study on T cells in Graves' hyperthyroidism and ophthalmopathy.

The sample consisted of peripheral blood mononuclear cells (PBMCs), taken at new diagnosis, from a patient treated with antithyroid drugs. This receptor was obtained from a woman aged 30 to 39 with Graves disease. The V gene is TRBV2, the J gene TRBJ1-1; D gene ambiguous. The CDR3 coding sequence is TGTGCCAGCAGACAACAAGTAGGTCTTACTGGAGCTTTCCTT. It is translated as CASRQQVGLTGAFL.